The clone carrying this T cell receptor (beta chain) turned up a few times. Its cognate antigen is unknown. Germline CDR1 SGHRS, CDR2 YFSETQ. The CDR3 length is 17 residues. Trimming took off 0 bases at V and 4 bases at J, with 17 bases between the two ends. 5'RACE with constant-segment primers yielded barcoded, UMI-tagged TCR alpha and TCR beta cDNA libraries. TCRdb recomputed calls from the 5' RACE reads with MiXCR, one row per CDR3 protein. Here the sample spans a few hundred thousand distinct CDR3 sequences, 8% to 9% being singletons. The sample originates from a study of T-cell memory formation after mild COVID-19. Study findings and constraints: The CD4+ clones that contracted clustered mainly within CM and EM, and the CD8+ clones concentrated in EMRA.

The chain has TRBV5-1 and TRBJ1-5; no clear D. Sequencing was carried out using PBMCs or a T cell subset sorted from them (not recorded which). The TCR sequence derives from a man between 18 and 35 years old who had mild COVID-19 (a few samples of this study predate the infection). Cell type and time point are not known. This CDR3 is CASSLEVRAETNQPQHF. The CDR3 bases are TGCGCCAGCAGCTTGGAAGTTCGGGCAGAGACAAATCAGCCCCAGCATTTT.